The following is a TCR beta chain sequence with its context. The target antigen is unknown. V was trimmed by 4 bases and J by 0 bases, leaving 8 bases between them. Germline CDR1 SGDLS, CDR2 YYNGEE. CDR3 length: 14 residues. Time point denoted: baseline pretreatment blood. Documented treatment: 15 Gy SBRT to primary tumor, nephrectomy 4 weeks later. Blood was sampled at baseline, 2 weeks and 4 weeks after SBRT. Clear cell pathology was present in this patient's renal cell carcinoma. The data were produced by immunoSEQ multiplex PCR, yet TCRdb's version contains in-frame clones alone and is incomplete. Here the sample spans some 150,000 clones, around nine tenths being singletons. The data are from a study of radiation and T cells in renal cell carcinoma. Study in general: Nephrectomy followed 15 Gy stereotactic body radiation by 4 weeks. Findings and limits, study-wide: From baseline, blood top tumor clonotypes peaked at 2 weeks post-radiation.

The rearrangement joins TRBV9 to TRBJ2-4, with unresolved D. Sequenced material: blood, taken from a patient whose treatment included radiotherapy and nephrectomy. The TCR originated in a woman between 45 and 60 years old with renal cell carcinoma. The CDR3, as DNA: TGTGCCAGCAGCCTTGTCCTAGCCAAAAACATTCAGTACTTC. Amino acid sequence: CASSLVLAKNIQYF.